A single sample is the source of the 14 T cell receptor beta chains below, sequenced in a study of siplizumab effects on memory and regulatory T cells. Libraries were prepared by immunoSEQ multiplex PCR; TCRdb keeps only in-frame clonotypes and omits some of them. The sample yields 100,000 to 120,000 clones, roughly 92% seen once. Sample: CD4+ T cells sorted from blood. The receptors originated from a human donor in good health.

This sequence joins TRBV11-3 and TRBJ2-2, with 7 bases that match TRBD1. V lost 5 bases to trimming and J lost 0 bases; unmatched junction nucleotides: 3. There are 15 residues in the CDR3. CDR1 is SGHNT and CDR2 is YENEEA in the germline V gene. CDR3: CASSPQGTNTGELFF. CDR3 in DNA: TGTGCCAGCAGCCCACAGGGGACGAACACCGGGGAGCTGTTTTTT.

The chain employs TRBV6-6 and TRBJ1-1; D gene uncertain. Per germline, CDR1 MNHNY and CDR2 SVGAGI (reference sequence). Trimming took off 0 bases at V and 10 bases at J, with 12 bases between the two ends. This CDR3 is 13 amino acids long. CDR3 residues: CASSYSGGRRAFF. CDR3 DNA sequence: TGTGCCAGCAGTTACTCGGGTGGTAGGAGAGCTTTCTTT.

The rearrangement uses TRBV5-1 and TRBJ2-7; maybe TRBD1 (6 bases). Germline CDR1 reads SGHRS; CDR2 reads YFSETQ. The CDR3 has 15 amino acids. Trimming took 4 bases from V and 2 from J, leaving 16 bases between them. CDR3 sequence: CASSPMGAGAYEQYF. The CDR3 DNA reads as TGCGCCAGCAGCCCAATGGGGGCCGGGGCCTACGAGCAGTACTTC.

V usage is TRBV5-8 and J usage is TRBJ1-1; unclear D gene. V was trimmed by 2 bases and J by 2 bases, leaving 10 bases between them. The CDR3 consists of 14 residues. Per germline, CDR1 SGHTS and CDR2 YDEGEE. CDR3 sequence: CASSLGNLNTEAFF. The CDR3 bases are TGTGCCAGCAGCTTAGGGAACCTAAACACTGAAGCTTTCTTT. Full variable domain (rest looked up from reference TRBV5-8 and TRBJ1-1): EAGVTQSPTHLIKTRGQQATLRCSPISGHTSVYWYQQALGLGLQFLLWYDEGEERNRGNFPPRFSGRQFPNYSSELNVNALELEDSALYLCASSLGNLNTEAFFGQGTRLTVV.

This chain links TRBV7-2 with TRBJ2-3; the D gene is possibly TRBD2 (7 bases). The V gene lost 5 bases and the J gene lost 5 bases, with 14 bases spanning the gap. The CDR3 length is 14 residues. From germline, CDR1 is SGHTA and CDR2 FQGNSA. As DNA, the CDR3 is TGTGCCAGCAGCCCCGGGGGGCCAAAAGATACGCAGTATTTT. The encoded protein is CASSPGGPKDTQYF.

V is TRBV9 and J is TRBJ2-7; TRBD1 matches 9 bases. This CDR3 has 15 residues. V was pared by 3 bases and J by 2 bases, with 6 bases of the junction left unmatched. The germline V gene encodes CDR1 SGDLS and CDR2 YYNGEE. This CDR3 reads CASSAGTGTTYEQYF. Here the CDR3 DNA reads TGTGCCAGCAGCGCCGGGACAGGGACCACCTACGAGCAGTACTTC.

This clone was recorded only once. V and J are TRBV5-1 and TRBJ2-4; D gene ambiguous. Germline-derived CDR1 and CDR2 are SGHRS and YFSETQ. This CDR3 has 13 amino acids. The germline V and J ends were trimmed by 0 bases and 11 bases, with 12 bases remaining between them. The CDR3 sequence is CASSLAPSWLQYF. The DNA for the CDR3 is TGCGCCAGCAGCTTGGCGCCCAGTTGGCTTCAGTACTTC.

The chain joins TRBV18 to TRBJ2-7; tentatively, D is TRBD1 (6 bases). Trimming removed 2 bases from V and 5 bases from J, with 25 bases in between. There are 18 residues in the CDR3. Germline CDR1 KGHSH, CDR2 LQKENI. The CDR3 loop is CASSPIVVVTGSFHEQYF. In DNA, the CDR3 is TGTGCCAGCTCACCAATAGTAGTAGTAACAGGGTCGTTCCACGAGCAGTACTTC. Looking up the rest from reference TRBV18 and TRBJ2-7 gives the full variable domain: NAGVMQNPRHLVRRRGQEARLRCSPMKGHSHVYWYRQLPEEGLKFMVYLQKENIIDESGMPKERFSAEFPKEGPSILRIQQVVRGDSAAYFCASSPIVVVTGSFHEQYFGPGTRLTVT.

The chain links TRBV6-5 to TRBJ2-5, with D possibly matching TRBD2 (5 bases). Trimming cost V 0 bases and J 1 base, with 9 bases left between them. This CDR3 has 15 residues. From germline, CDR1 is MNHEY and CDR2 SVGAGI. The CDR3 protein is CASSYSHGIQETQYF. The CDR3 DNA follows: TGTGCCAGCAGTTACTCACACGGGATCCAAGAGACCCAGTACTTC.

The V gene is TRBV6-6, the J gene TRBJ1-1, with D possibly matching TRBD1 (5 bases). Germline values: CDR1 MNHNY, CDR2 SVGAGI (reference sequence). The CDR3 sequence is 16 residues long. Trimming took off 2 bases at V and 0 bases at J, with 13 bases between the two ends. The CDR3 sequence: CASSYRSGEMNTEAFF. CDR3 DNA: TGTGCCAGCAGTTACCGGTCGGGGGAGATGAACACTGAAGCTTTCTTT.

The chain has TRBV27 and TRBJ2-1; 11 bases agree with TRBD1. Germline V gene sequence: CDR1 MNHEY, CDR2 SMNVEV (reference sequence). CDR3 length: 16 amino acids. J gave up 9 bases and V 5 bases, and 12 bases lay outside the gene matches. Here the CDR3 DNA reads TGTGCCAGCAGTGCAGACCTGGGACAGGGGGTGGGTGAGCAGTTCTTC. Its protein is CASSADLGQGVGEQFF.

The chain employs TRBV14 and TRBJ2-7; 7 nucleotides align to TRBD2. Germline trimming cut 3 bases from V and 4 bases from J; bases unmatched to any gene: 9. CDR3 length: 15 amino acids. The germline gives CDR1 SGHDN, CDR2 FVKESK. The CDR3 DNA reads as TGTGCCAGCAGCCAGGGGACTACCGGCAGGTACGAGCAGTACTTC. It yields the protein CASSQGTTGRYEQYF.

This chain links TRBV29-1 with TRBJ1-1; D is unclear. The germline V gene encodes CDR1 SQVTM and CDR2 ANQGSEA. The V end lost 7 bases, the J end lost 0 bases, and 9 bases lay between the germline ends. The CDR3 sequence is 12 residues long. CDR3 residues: CSGSGLNTEAFF. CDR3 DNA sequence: TGCAGCGGATCCGGCTTGAACACTGAAGCTTTCTTT.

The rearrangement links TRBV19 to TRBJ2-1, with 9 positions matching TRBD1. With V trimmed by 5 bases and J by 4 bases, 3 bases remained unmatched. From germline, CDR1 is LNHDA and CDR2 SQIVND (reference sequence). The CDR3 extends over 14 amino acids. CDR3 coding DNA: TGTGCCAGTAGTGCCGGGACAGGGTACAATGAGCAGTTCTTC. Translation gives CASSAGTGYNEQFF.